These 14 T cell receptor beta chains share one sample of origin, sequenced in a study of graft-versus-host responses after intestinal transplantation. Antigens for these TCRs are unknown. Clones were sequenced by immunoSEQ multiplex PCR, and TCRdb holds only the in-frame ones, with some missing. Here the sample spans about 97,000 clones, about nine tenths being singletons. The sequenced sample was unstimulated CD4+ T cells sorted from spleen or lymph node cells, obtained before transplant. The receptors come from a human donor who was the organ donor for an intestinal transplant.

The chain links TRBV4-2 to TRBJ2-5, with 8 bases fitting TRBD2. Per germline, CDR1 LGHNA and CDR2 YNFKEQ. The V segment lost 1 base and the J segment 2 bases; nucleotides outside the gene matches: 6. The length of the CDR3 is 16 residues. The CDR3 nucleotides read TGTGCCAGCAGCCAAGGCCGACTAGCGCTACAAGAGACCCAGTACTTC. Protein product: CASSQGRLALQETQYF.

V is TRBV7-2 and J is TRBJ1-2; D might be TRBD1 (5 bases). Germline values: CDR1 SGHTA, CDR2 FQGNSA. The CDR3 runs to 13 residues. Trimming removed 5 bases at V and 3 bases at J, with 10 bases between. CDR3 bases: TGTGCCAGCAGCCCGACGGGGGACTATGGCTACACCTTC. Protein product: CASSPTGDYGYTF.

V usage is TRBV18 and J usage is TRBJ2-5, with a weak D call TRBD2 (5 bases). The CDR3 totals 18 residues. Trimming took off 2 bases at V and 2 bases at J, with 21 bases between the two ends. CDR1 is KGHSH, CDR2 LQKENI, per germline. CDR3 in DNA: TGTGCCAGCTCACCAAGCGAAAGAGCAGTGGGGAGACAAGAGACCCAGTACTTC. This encodes CASSPSERAVGRQETQYF.

The chain carries TRBV28 and TRBJ2-5; D unresolved. This CDR3 is built from 11 residues. V was trimmed by 5 bases and J by 2 bases, leaving 3 bases between them. The germline V gene encodes CDR1 MDHEN and CDR2 SYDVKM. The CDR3 region is CASSLQETQYF. The CDR3 DNA reads as TGTGCCAGCAGTCTACAAGAGACCCAGTACTTC.

This clone was recorded a few times. The chain joins TRBV6-5 to TRBJ1-5; TRBD1 might be the D (6 bases). The V gene lost 0 bases and the J gene lost 3 bases, with 9 bases spanning the gap. The germline gives CDR1 MNHEY, CDR2 SVGAGI. There are 15 residues in the CDR3. CDR3 loop: CASSYSGQTNQPQHF. As DNA, the CDR3 is TGTGCCAGCAGTTACTCCGGACAGACCAATCAGCCCCAGCATTTT.

This sequence joins TRBV11-3 and TRBJ2-1; 12 nucleotides match TRBD2. Germline CDR1 reads SGHNT; CDR2 reads YENEEA. The length of the CDR3 is 19 residues. The V segment lost 2 bases and the J segment 4 bases; nucleotides outside the gene matches: 12. In nucleotides, the CDR3 is TGTGCCAGCAGCTTACATGTAGGACTAGCGGGAAGACCATACAATGAGCAGTTCTTC. Amino acids: CASSLHVGLAGRPYNEQFF. Filled out from reference TRBV11-3 and TRBJ2-1, the complete variable domain reads EAGVVQSPRYKIIEKKQPVAFWCNPISGHNTLYWYLQNLGQGPELLIRYENEEAVDDSQLPKDRFSAERLKGVDSTLKIQPAELGDSAVYLCASSLHVGLAGRPYNEQFFGPGTRLTVL.

This chain connects TRBV5-8 to TRBJ2-3; no definite D call. V lost 0 bases to trimming and J lost 1 base, with 12 bases between them. The CDR3 loop spans 16 amino acids. Germline values: CDR1 SGHTS, CDR2 YDEGEE. The CDR3 DNA reads as TGTGCCAGCAGCTTGGTGCTGAATAGCCGCACAGATACGCAGTATTTT. Translated: CASSLVLNSRTDTQYF.

The chain employs TRBV7-2 and TRBJ1-2; D is unclear. From germline, CDR1 is SGHTA and CDR2 FQGNSA. Trimming removed 1 base at V and 4 bases at J, with 4 bases between. This CDR3 contains 12 residues. CDR3 DNA sequence: TGTGCCAGCAGCTTAGACAGCTATGGCTACACCTTC. Its protein product is CASSLDSYGYTF.

The chain carries TRBV6-1 and TRBJ1-2, with D possibly TRBD1 on 6 matching bases. Germline loops: CDR1 MNHNS, CDR2 SASEGT. This CDR3 has 15 amino acids. With 5 bases removed from V and 6 bases from J, the gap between germline ends came to 19 bases. CDR3: CASSFFRGAQNGYTF. The CDR3 bases are TGTGCCAGCAGTTTCTTCCGGGGGGCGCAAAATGGCTACACCTTC.

The V and J genes are TRBV4-2 and TRBJ2-7, with a possible D match to TRBD2 (7 bases). The germline gives CDR1 LGHNA, CDR2 YNFKEQ. The CDR3 covers 15 residues. Between the trimmed V and J ends, which lost 1 base and 7 bases, there was a span of 17 bases. CDR3 bases: TGTGCCAGCAGCCAAGGCGGCGGGGAGGGGGTTGAGCAGTACTTC. It yields the protein CASSQGGGEGVEQYF.

In its sample, this clone was seen once. The V gene is TRBV27, the J gene TRBJ2-3; tentatively, D is TRBD2 (5 bases). The V gene's germline CDR1 is MNHEY and CDR2 SMNVEV (reference sequence). Trimming pared 3 bases from V and 2 bases from J, leaving 12 bases between. The CDR3 loop spans 15 amino acids. CDR3 in DNA: TGTGCCAGCAGTTTGAGGGCACGATCCACAGATACGCAGTATTTT. This sequence encodes CASSLRARSTDTQYF.

The CDR3 sequence is CASSPGQGRNEQYF. CDR3 coding DNA: TGTGCCAGCAGCCCCGGACAGGGGAGGAACGAGCAGTACTTC. The chain couples TRBV2 to TRBJ2-7, with 9 positions matching TRBD1. V lost 6 bases and J lost 5; bases outside the gene matches: 8. CDR1 and CDR2 (germline): SNHLY, FYNNEI. CDR3 size: 14 residues.

This chain joins TRBV7-9 and TRBJ2-2, with D possibly matching TRBD1 (6 bases). V dropped 5 bases and J dropped 4 bases, with 14 bases sitting between them. CDR1 and CDR2 (germline): SEHNR, FQNEAQ (reference sequence). The CDR3 covers 15 residues. The CDR3 spells CASSPTRTVTGELFF. Written as DNA, the CDR3 is TGTGCCAGCAGCCCTACCAGGACAGTCACCGGGGAGCTGTTTTTT.

The table lists this clone with a few counts. V gene TRBV18 combines with J gene TRBJ1-3, with TRBD1 identical over 9 bases. Germline V CDR1 and CDR2: KGHSH, LQKENI. V lost 3 bases and J lost 0; bases outside the gene matches: 6. CDR3 length: 17 residues. The CDR3 sequence is CASSPLTGGSSGNTIYF. The CDR3 DNA reads as TGTGCCAGCTCACCCCTGACAGGGGGAAGCTCTGGAAACACCATATATTTT.